These 5 T cell receptor beta chains came from one sample sequenced in a study of T cell clones after liver transplantation. The protocol was immunoSEQ multiplex PCR, while the TCRdb copy is restricted to in-frame clones and leaves out a portion. This sample has approximately 70,000 clones, with around 84% found just once. The sample in question was CD4+ T cells from blood, obtained around 48 months after liver transplant. The source is a human patient who received a liver transplant. Some T cells may be graft donor cells.

In its sample, this clone was seen a few times. V is TRBV2 and J is TRBJ1-2, with 8 bases matching TRBD1. The V gene's germline CDR1 is SNHLY and CDR2 FYNNEI. Unmatched junction bases numbered 4, after V lost 6 bases and J lost 7 bases. The CDR3 sequence is 12 residues long. Here the CDR3 reads CASRQGAAGYTF. CDR3 nucleotide sequence: TGTGCCAGCAGGCAGGGGGCGGCTGGCTACACCTTC. Full variable domain (missing parts from reference TRBV2 and TRBJ1-2): EPEVTQTPSHQVTQMGQEVILRCVPISNHLYFYWYRQILGQKVEFLVSFYNNEISEKSEIFDDQFSVERPDGSNFTLKIRSTKLEDSAMYFCASRQGAAGYTFGSGTRLTVV.

The chain combines TRBV19 with TRBJ2-3; 13 bases align to TRBD2. CDR3 size: 18 residues. The V and J ends lost 0 bases and 0 bases, in that order; junction bases with no gene match: 3. CDR1 and CDR2 from the germline V gene are LNHDA and SQIVND (reference sequence). The DNA for the CDR3 is TGTGCCAGTAGTATAGATACGACTAGCGGGGGGAGCACAGATACGCAGTATTTT. Residues: CASSIDTTSGGSTDTQYF. The full variable domain, rest sourced from reference TRBV19 and TRBJ2-3, is DGGITQSPKYLFRKEGQNVTLSCEQNLNHDAMYWYRQDPGQGLRLIYYSQIVNDFQKGDIAEGYSVSREKKESFPLTVTSAQKNPTAFYLCASSIDTTSGGSTDTQYFGPGTRLTVL.

This chain links TRBV19 with TRBJ2-5, with 7 bases aligning to TRBD2. This CDR3 spans 13 amino acids. The J segment lost 4 bases and the V segment lost 4 bases, leaving 3 bases of the junction unmatched. Per the germline V gene, CDR1 is LNHDA and CDR2 is SQIVND (reference sequence). CDR3 loop: CASSSGGVETQYF. DNA for the CDR3: TGTGCCAGTAGTAGCGGGGGTGTAGAGACCCAGTACTTC.

This chain uses TRBV7-2 with TRBJ2-3; D is uncertain. The CDR3 covers 15 residues. Germline-derived CDR1 and CDR2 are SGHTA and FQGNSA. The V end was cut by 3 bases, the J end by 0 bases, with 10 bases between. CDR3 coding DNA: TGTGCCAGCAGCTTTTCTGGGCAGAGCACAGATACGCAGTATTTT. Translated: CASSFSGQSTDTQYF.

The V call is TRBV5-4, the J call TRBJ2-2; D possibly matches TRBD1 or TRBD2 (6 bases each). Trimming cost V 0 bases and J 5 bases, with 11 bases left between them. The CDR3 consists of 15 residues. CDR1 and CDR2 (germline): SGHNT, YYREEE (reference sequence). This CDR3 reads CASSLGQAGTGELFF. DNA of the CDR3: TGTGCCAGCAGCTTGGGACAGGCGGGGACCGGGGAGCTGTTTTTT.